The 11 T cell receptor beta chains in this list originate from one sample, sequenced in a study of cytotoxic CD8 clonotypes in ibrutinib-treated CLL. Libraries were prepared by immunoSEQ multiplex PCR; TCRdb keeps only in-frame clonotypes and omits some of them. The sample lists approximately 24,000 clones, approximately 71% seen once, with approximately 50% in the top ten. The material sequenced was PBMCs, taken at disease progression, from a patient treated with ibrutinib. Source of these receptors: a human donor with chronic lymphocytic leukemia.

This chain's CDR3 is CSAAAAETQYF. CDR3 DNA sequence: TGCAGTGCCGCGGCCGCAGAGACCCAGTACTTC. This chain joins TRBV20-1 and TRBJ2-5; D is unclear. Germline lookup yields CDR1 DFQATT and CDR2 SNEGSKA (reference sequence). The CDR3 is 11 amino acids. The V end lost 6 bases, the J end lost 4 bases, and 9 bases lay between the germline ends.

This clone was seen repeatedly, ten times or more. This chain joins TRBV9 and TRBJ1-5; 10 bases match TRBD1. In germline, CDR1 is SGDLS, CDR2 YYNGEE. V shed 4 bases and J 5 bases; nucleotides not matched to a gene: 3. The length of the CDR3 is 14 residues. This CDR3 is CASSTGQGHQPQHF. In DNA form, the CDR3 reads TGTGCCAGCAGCACGGGACAGGGGCATCAGCCCCAGCATTTT. The full variable domain, its missing parts supplied by reference TRBV9 and TRBJ1-5, is DSGVTQTPKHLITATGQRVTLRCSPRSGDLSVYWYQQSLDQGLQFLIQYYNGEERAKGNILERFSAQQFPDLHSELNLSSLELGDSALYFCASSTGQGHQPQHFGDGTRLSIL.

As DNA, the CDR3 is TGCAGCGTCGGGGGACAATACAATGAGCAGTTCTTC. The encoded protein is CSVGGQYNEQFF. V and J are TRBV29-1 and TRBJ2-1; D possibly matches TRBD1 or TRBD2 (6 bases each). The CDR3 spans 12 residues. Germline V gives CDR1 SQVTM, CDR2 ANQGSEA. Trimming shortened V by 6 bases and J by 4 bases, and 10 bases separated the two germline ends.

This clone was detected only once. V usage is TRBV10-3 and J usage is TRBJ2-3; perhaps TRBD2 as D (6 bases). In germline, CDR1 is ENHRY, CDR2 SYGVKD. The CDR3 is 13 amino acids. Trimming stripped 7 bases from V and 5 bases from J, with 13 bases between. The DNA of the CDR3 is TGTGCCATCACCGGGGGTTTGCAAGATACGCAGTATTTT. Its translation: CAITGGLQDTQYF.

This chain uses TRBV5-4 with TRBJ2-3; D gene unclear. Trimming pared 1 base from V and 6 bases from J, leaving 6 bases between. The CDR3 length is 12 residues. Per the germline V gene, CDR1 is SGHNT and CDR2 is YYREEE (reference sequence). CDR3 sequence reads: CASSLMSDTQYF. The CDR3 DNA follows: TGTGCCAGCAGCTTGATGTCTGATACGCAGTATTTT. The complete variable domain, with remaining parts taken from reference TRBV5-4 and TRBJ2-3, reads ETGVTQSPTHLIKTRGQQVTLRCSSQSGHNTVSWYQQALGQGPQFIFQYYREEENGRGNFPPRFSGLQFPNYSSELNVNALELDDSALYLCASSLMSDTQYFGPGTRLTVL.

V and J are TRBV5-5 and TRBJ1-4; a possible D gene is TRBD1 (5 bases). V lost 0 bases, J lost 3 bases, and 9 bases lay in between. CDR3 length equals 15 residues. Germline CDR1 reads SGHKS; CDR2 reads YYEKEE (reference sequence). Written as DNA, the CDR3 is TGTGCCAGCAGCTTGGAAGGGACCCCTAATGAAAAACTGTTTTTT. It translates to CASSLEGTPNEKLFF.

The chain is built from TRBV5-4 and TRBJ2-5; TRBD1 is a possible D gene (5 bases). Deletions cut 4 bases from V and 3 bases from J, with 10 bases between. The CDR3 is 13 amino acids. Germline loops: CDR1 SGHNT, CDR2 YYREEE (reference sequence). The CDR3 region has the DNA TGTGCCAGCAGCGCTATAGGGGAAGAGACCCAGTACTTC. This encodes CASSAIGEETQYF.

In this sample, this clone turned up a few times. This sequence joins TRBV10-3 and TRBJ1-5, with D uncertain. Germline-derived CDR1 and CDR2 are ENHRY and SYGVKD. CDR3 length: 12 amino acids. V lost 8 bases and J lost 5, with 10 bases in between. The CDR3 protein is CAIGSSYQPQHF. The DNA for the CDR3 is TGTGCCATCGGGTCCAGTTATCAGCCCCAGCATTTT.

As for this clone: The same CDR3 can be traced to other DNA sequences in this sample. The chain carries TRBV2 and TRBJ2-5; 10 nucleotides line up with TRBD1. Trimming took 3 bases from V and 2 from J; bases not matched to a gene: 0. The CDR3 covers 14 residues. Germline values: CDR1 SNHLY, CDR2 FYNNEI. For the CDR3, the DNA is TGTGCCAGCAGTGAGGACAGGGGGCAAGAGACCCAGTACTTC. Translation: CASSEDRGQETQYF.

This clone appeared once. V is TRBV2 and J is TRBJ2-7; no clear D gene. V was pared by 5 bases and J by 6 bases, with 8 bases between. The CDR3 covers 11 residues. Looked up from germline, CDR1 is SNHLY and CDR2 is FYNNEI. The CDR3 sequence: CASSPLFEQYF. Here the CDR3 DNA reads TGTGCCAGCAGTCCCCTATTCGAGCAGTACTTC.

The V gene is TRBV5-4, the J gene TRBJ2-5, with 16 positions matching TRBD2. In germline, CDR1 is SGHNT, CDR2 YYREEE (reference sequence). V lost 4 bases and J lost 7; bases outside the gene matches: 10. The CDR3 sequence is 17 residues long. CDR3 nucleotides: TGTGCCAGCAGCCCACCGGGACTAGCGGGGGGGCAGGCGACCCAGTACTTC. Residues: CASSPPGLAGGQATQYF. Complete variable domain (other parts from reference TRBV5-4 and TRBJ2-5): ETGVTQSPTHLIKTRGQQVTLRCSSQSGHNTVSWYQQALGQGPQFIFQYYREEENGRGNFPPRFSGLQFPNYSSELNVNALELDDSALYLCASSPPGLAGGQATQYFGPGTRLLVL.